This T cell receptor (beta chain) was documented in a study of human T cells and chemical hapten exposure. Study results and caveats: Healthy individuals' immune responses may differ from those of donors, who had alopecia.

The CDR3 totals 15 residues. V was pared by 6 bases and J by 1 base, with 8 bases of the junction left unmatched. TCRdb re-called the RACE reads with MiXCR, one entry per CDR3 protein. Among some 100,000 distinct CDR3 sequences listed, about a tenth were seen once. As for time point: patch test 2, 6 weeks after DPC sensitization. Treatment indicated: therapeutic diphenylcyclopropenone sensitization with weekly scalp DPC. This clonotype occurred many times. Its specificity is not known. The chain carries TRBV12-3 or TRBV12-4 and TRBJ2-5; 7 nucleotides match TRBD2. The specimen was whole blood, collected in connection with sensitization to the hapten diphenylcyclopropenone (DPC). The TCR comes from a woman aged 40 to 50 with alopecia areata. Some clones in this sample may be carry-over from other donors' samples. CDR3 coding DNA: TGTGCCAGCAGACCCCCAGGGAGGGGCCAAGAGACCCAGTACTTC. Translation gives CASRPPGRGQETQYF.